This entry concerns a single T cell receptor beta chain. Trimming cost V 5 bases and J 7 bases, with 13 bases left between them. This CDR3 spans 13 amino acids. Germline CDR1 is SGHDN and CDR2 is FVKESK. The data stem from a study of cytotoxic CD8 clonotypes in ibrutinib-treated CLL. Repertoires were generated with immunoSEQ multiplex PCR, while TCRdb's copy carries only in-frame clones and drops some. The sample lists 35,000 to 45,000 clones; around 75% were seen once. The sequences come from PBMCs, collected at disease progression, from a patient treated with ibrutinib. The sequence derives from a human donor with chronic lymphocytic leukemia. The J gene is TRBJ2-3, the V gene TRBV14; D is perhaps TRBD2 (6 bases). The DNA for the CDR3 is TGTGCCAGCAGCTTAATCGCGGGGAATACGCAGTATTTT. Its translation: CASSLIAGNTQYF.